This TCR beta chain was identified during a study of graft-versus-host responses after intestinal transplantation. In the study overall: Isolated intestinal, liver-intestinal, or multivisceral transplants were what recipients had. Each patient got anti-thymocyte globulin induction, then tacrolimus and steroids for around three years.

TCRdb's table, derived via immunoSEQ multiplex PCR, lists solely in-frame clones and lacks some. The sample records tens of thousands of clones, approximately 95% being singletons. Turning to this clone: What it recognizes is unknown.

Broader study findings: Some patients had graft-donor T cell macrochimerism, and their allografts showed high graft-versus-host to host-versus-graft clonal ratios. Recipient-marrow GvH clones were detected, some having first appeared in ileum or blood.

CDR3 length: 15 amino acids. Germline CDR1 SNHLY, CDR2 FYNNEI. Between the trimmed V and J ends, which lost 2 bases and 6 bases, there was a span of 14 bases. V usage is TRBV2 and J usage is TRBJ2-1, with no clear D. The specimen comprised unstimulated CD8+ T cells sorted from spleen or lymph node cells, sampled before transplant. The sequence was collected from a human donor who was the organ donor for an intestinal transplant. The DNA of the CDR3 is TGTGCCAGCAGTGAACTTGTTCACAGTTTCAATGAGCAGTTCTTC. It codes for CASSELVHSFNEQFF. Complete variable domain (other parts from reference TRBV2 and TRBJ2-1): EPEVTQTPSHQVTQMGQEVILRCVPISNHLYFYWYRQILGQKVEFLVSFYNNEISEKSEIFDDQFSVERPDGSNFTLKIRSTKLEDSAMYFCASSELVHSFNEQFFGPGTRLTVL.